The T cell receptor (beta chain) described here comes from a study of blood T cell repertoires in COVID-19. The CDR3 sequence is 14 residues long. CDR1 is MRHNA, CDR2 SNTAGT, per germline. Trimming cost V 4 bases and J 5 bases; bases outside gene matches: 2. The authors' processing: Researchers report that nucleated cell counts were estimated from reference gene primer amplification. Generated by immunoSEQ multiplex PCR, the TCRdb table keeps only in-frame clones and is missing some. V and J calls and clone size are as listed in that table; D and trimming were resolved from the DNA. The table has over 30,000 clones, around four fifths seen once.

The gene calls are TRBV6-4 and TRBJ2-1, with 10 bases matching TRBD2. The source material was peripheral blood. This sequence was found in a man in his fifties with acute or convalescent COVID-19. The CDR3 DNA reads TGTGCCAGCAGTGGGACTAGCGGTAACAATGAGCAGTTCTTC. Translation gives CASSGTSGNNEQFF.